The next 3 T cell receptor beta chains were all read from a single sample in a study of blood T cell repertoires in COVID-19 (dated by TCRdb to 2018 to 2021). Library creation used the immunoSEQ multiplex PCR assay. As stored in TCRdb, this immuneACCESS dataset retains in-frame rearrangements with V and J assigned. A fraction of the clones does not appear; measured against another copy, unresolved V genes explain less than half of the discrepancy, and the remainder lacks a known reason. Present in this sample are fewer than 250,000 clones, approximately 83% of which were seen just once. Around 5.2% of the sample is held by the ten biggest clonotypes. The specimen was peripheral blood. These receptors were obtained from a human donor in a cohort sampled during active COVID-19.

This sequence joins TRBV5-5 and TRBJ1-2; TRBD1 is a possible D gene (6 bases). CDR3 length: 12 residues. CDR1 and CDR2 (germline): SGHKS, YYEKEE (reference sequence). Trimming removed 7 bases at V and 4 bases at J, with 11 bases between. In DNA form, the CDR3 reads TGTGCCAGCGGCCGGGACACCTATGGCTACACCTTC. It codes for CASGRDTYGYTF.

V usage is TRBV6-6 and J usage is TRBJ2-1; 13 bases are a match to TRBD2. The length of the CDR3 is 14 residues. Germline V gene lookup returns CDR1 MNHNY and CDR2 SVGAGI (reference sequence). V shed 6 bases and J 7 bases; nucleotides not matched to a gene: 3. The CDR3 region has the DNA TGTGCCAGCAGAGGACTAGCGGGGGAAAATGAGCAGTTCTTC. This sequence encodes CASRGLAGENEQFF.

This chain uses TRBV7-2 with TRBJ1-1; 8 bases align to TRBD1. Germline V gene sequence: CDR1 SGHTA, CDR2 FQGNSA. The CDR3 is 14 amino acids. V dropped 4 bases and J dropped 5; count of bases not matched to a gene: 6. CDR3 amino acids: CASSSQQGGTEAFF. CDR3 nucleotides: TGTGCCAGCAGCTCACAACAGGGGGGAACTGAAGCTTTCTTT.